This T cell receptor beta chain was retrieved from a study of technical replicates of blood from a handful of donors. Trimming removed 5 bases at V and 2 bases at J, with 11 bases between. Germline V CDR1 and CDR2: LNHDA, SQIVND (reference sequence). The CDR3 spans 14 residues. TCRdb's copy holds only in-frame clones and misses some; the assay was immunoSEQ multiplex PCR. The sample comprises approximately 10,000 clones, approximately 93% of which are singletons, and 9.1% rests with the top ten. The specimen sequenced was PBMCs. This chain uses TRBV19 with TRBJ2-3, with D possibly being TRBD1 (6 bases). The clonotype comes from a human donor in good health. The CDR3 nucleotides read TGTGCCAGTAGTCCAACAGGGTCCACAGATACGCAGTATTTT. Amino acid sequence: CASSPTGSTDTQYF.